This T cell receptor beta chain was found in a study of blood T cell repertoires in COVID-19. Across the study: In each case, the material was cDNA or gDNA derived from T cells, B-cell-depleted T cells, or PBMCs.

V gave up 0 bases and J gave up 5 bases, with 17 bases separating them. The CDR3 is 16 residues long. Germline lookup yields CDR1 MNHNS and CDR2 SASEGT. Measured with immunoSEQ multiplex PCR; TCRdb has only the in-frame clones, and not every one. The sample lists some 230,000 clones, roughly 81% occurring once. Sequenced input: peripheral blood. The TCR originated in a man aged 35-49 years with acute or convalescent COVID-19. The V and J genes are TRBV6-1 and TRBJ2-7; tentatively, D is TRBD1 (5 bases). CDR3 DNA: TGTGCCAGCAGTGAAGCGAGGTGGGCAACAGGCGACGAGCAGTACTTC. Translation gives CASSEARWATGDEQYF.